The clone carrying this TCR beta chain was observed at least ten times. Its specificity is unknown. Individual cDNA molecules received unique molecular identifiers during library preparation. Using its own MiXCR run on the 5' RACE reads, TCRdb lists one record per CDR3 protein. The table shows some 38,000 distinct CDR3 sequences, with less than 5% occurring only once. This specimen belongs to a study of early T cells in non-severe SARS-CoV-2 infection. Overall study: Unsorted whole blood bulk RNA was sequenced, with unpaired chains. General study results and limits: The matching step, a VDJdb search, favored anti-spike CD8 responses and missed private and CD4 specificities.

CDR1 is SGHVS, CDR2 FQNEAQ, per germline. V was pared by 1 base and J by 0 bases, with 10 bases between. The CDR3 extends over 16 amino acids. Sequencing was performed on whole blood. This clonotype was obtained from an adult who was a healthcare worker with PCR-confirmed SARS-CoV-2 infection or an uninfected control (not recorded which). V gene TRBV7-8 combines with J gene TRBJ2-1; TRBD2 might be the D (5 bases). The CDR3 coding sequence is TGTGCCAGCAGCTTAGTAACGGGGTACTCCTACAATGAGCAGTTCTTC. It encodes CASSLVTGYSYNEQFF.